This is a list of T cell receptor beta chains from one sample in a study of blood T cell repertoires in COVID-19. Clones were read by immunoSEQ multiplex PCR, and TCRdb kept only the in-frame ones, dropping some. The sample yields roughly 150,000 clones, around 73% seen once. Source material: peripheral blood. Source of these receptors: a man between 60 and 70 years old who had recovered from COVID-19. The conserved cysteine and the conserved F or W are not part of the CDR3 here. The order of the fields is V gene, J gene, CDR3 protein.

v_call: TRBV20-1; j_call: TRBJ2-7; cdr3_aa: SASGGTSGSYEQY
v_call: TRBV7-6; j_call: TRBJ2-3; cdr3_aa: ASSPLGASTDTQY
v_call: TRBV13; j_call: TRBJ1-1; cdr3_aa: ASSTRTGGNTEAF
v_call: TRBV20-1; j_call: TRBJ2-1; cdr3_aa: SAGRGNEQF
v_call: TRBV28; j_call: TRBJ2-2; cdr3_aa: ASSIWTGVNTGELF
v_call: TRBV7-7; j_call: TRBJ2-1; cdr3_aa: ASSLTQDRSFNEQF
v_call: TRBV5-8; j_call: TRBJ2-1; cdr3_aa: ASSVYREDNEQF
v_call: TRBV5-1; j_call: TRBJ2-1; cdr3_aa: ASMVASSYNEQF
v_call: TRBV5-8; j_call: TRBJ2-7; cdr3_aa: ASRLRGAYEQY
v_call: TRBV5-4; j_call: TRBJ2-4; cdr3_aa: ASSLNKNIQY
v_call: TRBV19; j_call: TRBJ2-3; cdr3_aa: ASSISSGGTDTQY
v_call: TRBV19; j_call: TRBJ1-4; cdr3_aa: ASNQGRTNEKLF
v_call: TRBV9; j_call: TRBJ1-1; cdr3_aa: ASSVGDRGQTEAF
v_call: TRBV24-1; j_call: TRBJ2-7; cdr3_aa: ATSDPGQGASEQY
v_call: TRBV4-3; j_call: TRBJ2-3; cdr3_aa: ASSLRAGGLTDTQY
v_call: TRBV7-2; j_call: TRBJ2-7; cdr3_aa: ASSFGTSARSSYEQY
v_call: TRBV30; j_call: TRBJ2-1; cdr3_aa: AWSRSGTYNEQF
v_call: TRBV24-1; j_call: TRBJ1-5; cdr3_aa: ATFAPYGTGVSNQPQH
v_call: TRBV20-1; j_call: TRBJ1-5; cdr3_aa: SASLGGSNQPQH
v_call: TRBV6-1; j_call: TRBJ1-2; cdr3_aa: ASSETGQTYGYT
v_call: TRBV5-1; j_call: TRBJ2-1; cdr3_aa: ASRPGERNEQF
v_call: TRBV2; j_call: TRBJ2-5; cdr3_aa: ASSRALQETQY
v_call: TRBV14; j_call: TRBJ2-3; cdr3_aa: ASSQDPGGLVTDTQY
v_call: TRBV29-1; j_call: TRBJ1-1; cdr3_aa: SVERAPNTEAF
v_call: TRBV5-1; j_call: TRBJ2-1; cdr3_aa: ASSLVYGGTLDEQF
v_call: TRBV6-5; j_call: TRBJ1-3; cdr3_aa: ASTDRGSGNTIY
v_call: TRBV7-2; j_call: TRBJ1-6; cdr3_aa: ASSLGGQPNSPLH
v_call: TRBV7-8; j_call: TRBJ2-7; cdr3_aa: ASSPLGGVQIYEQY
v_call: TRBV5-5; j_call: TRBJ2-1; cdr3_aa: ASSALAEHYNEQF
v_call: TRBV6-5; j_call: TRBJ2-7; cdr3_aa: ASRRQGGDEQY
v_call: TRBV21-1; j_call: TRBJ2-1; cdr3_aa: ASSSPPSGSWDEQF
v_call: TRBV7-2; j_call: TRBJ1-3; cdr3_aa: ASSFGSGSGNTIY
v_call: TRBV24-1; j_call: TRBJ2-1; cdr3_aa: ATSPARAYNEQF
v_call: TRBV9; j_call: TRBJ1-3; cdr3_aa: ASSVGGTVSGNTIY
v_call: TRBV2; j_call: TRBJ2-1; cdr3_aa: ASNSYNEQF
v_call: TRBV12-5; j_call: TRBJ1-5; cdr3_aa: ASGRDRECNQPQH
v_call: TRBV4-2; j_call: TRBJ2-3; cdr3_aa: ASSQDGAGGAGDTQY
v_call: TRBV9; j_call: TRBJ2-5; cdr3_aa: ASSVDGGGAGVRETQY
v_call: TRBV2; j_call: TRBJ2-7; cdr3_aa: ASSEGDRAYEQY
v_call: TRBV15; j_call: TRBJ2-3; cdr3_aa: ATSSRSTGQGAVDTQY
v_call: TRBV19; j_call: TRBJ2-7; cdr3_aa: ASSISGRGTNEQY
v_call: TRBV6-6; j_call: TRBJ2-2; cdr3_aa: ASTIGQAPGELF
v_call: TRBV27; j_call: TRBJ2-7; cdr3_aa: ASSPKGTSSYEQY
v_call: TRBV5-8; j_call: TRBJ1-1; cdr3_aa: ASSLPGSLEAF
v_call: TRBV19; j_call: TRBJ1-1; cdr3_aa: ASSISVANTEAF
v_call: TRBV21-1; j_call: TRBJ2-5; cdr3_aa: ASSFGLSGQETQY
v_call: TRBV19; j_call: TRBJ2-1; cdr3_aa: ASSIYGGTASYNEQF
v_call: TRBV5-1; j_call: TRBJ2-2; cdr3_aa: ASSIGGGVNTGELF
v_call: TRBV6-5; j_call: TRBJ1-3; cdr3_aa: ASRSTGNTIY
v_call: TRBV6-5; j_call: TRBJ1-1; cdr3_aa: ASSYSRSGVKTEAF
v_call: TRBV5-1; j_call: TRBJ2-7; cdr3_aa: ASAPLTTGEVSEQY
v_call: TRBV25-1; j_call: TRBJ1-2; cdr3_aa: ASSGHGDRGDYGYT
v_call: TRBV3-1/TRBV3-2; j_call: TRBJ1-6; cdr3_aa: ASSQPGGRGNSPLH
v_call: TRBV4-3; j_call: TRBJ1-1; cdr3_aa: ASSQVPGSTEAF
v_call: TRBV7-2; j_call: TRBJ2-7; cdr3_aa: ASSLGAGGKPWQY
v_call: TRBV28; j_call: TRBJ1-4; cdr3_aa: ASSTDRHHEKLF
v_call: TRBV5-1; j_call: TRBJ2-1; cdr3_aa: ASSGVQGNGEQF
v_call: TRBV11-2; j_call: TRBJ2-1; cdr3_aa: ASSRTGSSYNEQF